These 10 T cell receptor beta chains originate from one sample sequenced in a study of blood T cell repertoires in COVID-19 (dated by TCRdb to 2020 to 2022). Libraries were constructed by the immunoSEQ multiplex PCR assay. Drawn from immuneACCESS, this table holds only the in-frame rearrangements with V and J called that TCRdb kept. Clones are partly lost; checked studies trace under half to an unresolved V gene and leave the rest unexplained. The table for this sample lists more than 200,000 clones; roughly four fifths of them were counted only once. In total, the top ten clones hold nearly 9% of the sample. The sample was peripheral blood. Source of these receptors: a man older than 75 with acute or convalescent COVID-19.

The chain uses TRBV28 and TRBJ2-4; D possibly corresponds to TRBD2 (6 bases). CDR3 length equals 14 residues. Germline V gene data show CDR1 as MDHEN and CDR2 as SYDVKM. Trimming left V 6 bases short and J 1 base short, with 10 bases between. The CDR3 is CASRRRGAKNIQYF. CDR3 DNA: TGTGCCAGCAGGAGGAGGGGTGCCAAAAACATTCAGTACTTC.

This chain uses TRBV7-8 with TRBJ2-5, with 12 nucleotides matching TRBD2. There are 17 residues in the CDR3. Germline values: CDR1 SGHVS, CDR2 FQNEAQ. The trim removed 6 bases at V and 4 bases at J, leaving 12 bases unmatched. The CDR3 sequence: CASSPRRLAGALETQYF. CDR3 sequence (DNA): TGTGCCAGCAGTCCCCGCCGACTAGCGGGAGCCCTAGAGACCCAGTACTTC.

The chain uses TRBV9 and TRBJ2-5, with 13 bases identical to TRBD2. Unmatched junction bases numbered 2, after V lost 0 bases and J lost 6 bases. The germline V gene has CDR1 SGDLS and CDR2 YYNGEE. The CDR3 totals 15 residues. This CDR3 reads CASSVGGTSGKTQYF. The DNA for the CDR3 is TGTGCCAGCAGCGTAGGAGGGACTAGCGGGAAGACCCAGTACTTC.

This chain uses TRBV5-1 with TRBJ2-5, with 10 bases identical to TRBD2. V shed 3 bases and J 6 bases; nucleotides not matched to a gene: 11. This CDR3 has 16 residues. In germline, CDR1 is SGHRS, CDR2 YFSETQ. The CDR3 DNA sequence: TGCGCCAGCAGCTCCCCGGTGTTAGCGGGGGGTCAGACCCAGTACTTC. Translated: CASSSPVLAGGQTQYF.

This chain connects TRBV24-1 to TRBJ2-7; a weak D match, TRBD2 (5 bases). CDR3 length: 14 residues. The germline gives CDR1 KGHDR, CDR2 SFDVKD. Trimming removed 3 bases from V and 6 bases from J, with 14 bases in between. The CDR3 reads CATSDPKEAGEQYF. Here the CDR3 DNA reads TGTGCCACCAGTGATCCGAAGGAGGCGGGCGAGCAGTACTTC.

This rearrangement joins TRBV7-2 to TRBJ2-3; a weak D match, TRBD2 (5 bases). V was cut by 1 base and J by 2 bases, with 10 bases left in between. The germline V gene encodes CDR1 SGHTA and CDR2 FQGNSA. This CDR3 is built from 15 residues. CDR3 nucleotide sequence: TGTGCCAGCAGCTTAGTAGCGAGTGCCACAGATACGCAGTATTTT. Translating gives CASSLVASATDTQYF. The variable domain in full, completed from reference TRBV7-2 and TRBJ2-3, reads GAGVSQSPSNKVTEKGKDVELRCDPISGHTALYWYRQSLGQGLEFLIYFQGNSAPDKSGLPSDRFSAERTGGSVSTLTIQRTQQEDSAVYLCASSLVASATDTQYFGPGTRLTVL.

The rearrangement links TRBV5-6 to TRBJ1-2; 9 bases fit TRBD1. CDR3 length: 14 residues. Germline V gives CDR1 SGHDT, CDR2 YYEEEE. Unmatched junction bases numbered 10, after V lost 5 bases and J lost 8 bases. The CDR3 region has the DNA TGTGCCAGCAGGCGGCTGGACAGGGGCGGGGGCTACACCTTC. Amino acids: CASRRLDRGGGYTF.

The chain employs TRBV3-1 (or the pseudogene TRBV3-2) and TRBJ2-7; 8 nucleotides match TRBD2. Germline V gene data show CDR1 as LGHDT and CDR2 as YNNKEL (reference sequence). The CDR3 is made up of 17 amino acids. V lost 4 bases and J lost 0; bases outside the gene matches: 11. CDR3: CASSRPGTSANSYEQYF. CDR3 DNA sequence: TGTGCCAGCAGCCGTCCCGGGACTAGTGCTAACTCCTACGAGCAGTACTTC.

The chain is built from TRBV28 and TRBJ1-1; possibly TRBD1 for D (5 bases). The CDR3 spans 17 residues. The V and J ends lost 4 bases and 1 base respectively, with 19 bases between them. Germline V gene lookup returns CDR1 MDHEN and CDR2 SYDVKM. The CDR3 DNA sequence: TGTGCCAGCAGTTCAATATCGAGGAGTAGGGGGAACACTGAAGCTTTCTTT. Protein: CASSSISRSRGNTEAFF.

The CDR3 region is CASSPRDRGSYTF. CDR3 nucleotides: TGTGCCAGCTCACCTAGGGACAGGGGGAGCTACACCTTC. V and J are TRBV18 and TRBJ1-2; 11 nucleotides align to TRBD1. J was trimmed by 9 bases and V by 3 bases; bases with no gene match: 3. Germline CDR1 KGHSH, CDR2 LQKENI. The CDR3 sequence is 13 residues long. Using reference TRBV18 and TRBJ1-2 for the parts outside the CDR3, the full variable domain is NAGVMQNPRHLVRRRGQEARLRCSPMKGHSHVYWYRQLPEEGLKFMVYLQKENIIDESGMPKERFSAEFPKEGPSILRIQQVVRGDSAAYFCASSPRDRGSYTFGSGTRLTVV.